Each of the 28 T cell receptor beta chains below was sequenced from the same sample in a study of T cells in women clearing cervical HPV infection. Assay: immunoSEQ multiplex PCR; the TCRdb copy retains only in-frame clones and omits some. This sample's table reports under 35,000 clones. Input material: blood buffy coat. These receptors were obtained from a woman between 18 and 75 years old with a cervical HPV16 infection that either progressed to CIN3+ or cleared (not recorded which).

With regard to this clone: Read coverage stops 3 residues before the CDR3 terminus; the germline J gene supplies the remainder. The chain joins TRBV20-1 to TRBJ2-7, with TRBD2 identical over 12 bases. This CDR3 contains 15 residues. With V trimmed by 2 bases and J by 1 base, 3 bases remained unmatched. Germline CDR1 DFQATT, CDR2 SNEGSKA (reference sequence). The CDR3 loop reads CSARKGLAGSYEQYF. Partial CDR3 DNA: TGCAGTGCTAGAAAAGGACTAGCGGGATCCTACGAG.

Comment on this clone: The read gets to within 3 residues of the CDR3 end, and the germline J gene fills in the rest. This chain joins TRBV11-2 and TRBJ2-7; D may be TRBD1 (5 bases). The CDR3 is 12 residues long. CDR1 and CDR2 (germline): SGHAT, FQNNGV. The ends were cut back, 5 bases at V and 3 bases at J, with 8 bases in the middle. CDR3 region: CASSPTGYEQYF. The sequenced part of the CDR3 DNA is TGTGCCAGCAGCCCCACAGGCTACGAG.

To note about this clone: Sequencing ends 3 residues short of the CDR3 end; the germline J gene provides the rest. The chain employs TRBV7-2 and TRBJ2-7; 13 nucleotides match TRBD2. The CDR3 length is 15 residues. With V trimmed by 5 bases and J by 5 bases, 6 bases remained unmatched. Germline lookup yields CDR1 SGHTA and CDR2 FQGNSA. CDR3 in amino acids: CASSAGLAGNHEQYF. The sequenced part of the CDR3 DNA is TGTGCCAGCAGCGCGGGACTAGCGGGAAACCACGAG.

For this clone: The read ends 3 residues shy of where the CDR3 ends; the end is completed using the germline J gene. This chain connects TRBV6-2 or TRBV6-3 to TRBJ1-5; D is possibly TRBD1 (5 bases). Trimming cost V 5 bases and J 1 base, with 15 bases left between them. Germline V gene data show CDR1 as MNHEY and CDR2 as SVGEGT. The length of the CDR3 is 16 residues. CDR3 loop: CASSLPGGNSNQPQHF. The sequenced part of the CDR3 DNA is TGTGCCAGCAGTCTTCCGGGGGGGAACAGCAATCAGCCC.

In regard to this clone: The sequenced fragment ends 3 residues before the CDR3 boundary, so the rest is inferred from the germline J gene. V usage is TRBV20-1 and J usage is TRBJ2-5; 14 bases align to TRBD2. The germline gives CDR1 DFQATT, CDR2 SNEGSKA (reference sequence). J lost 5 bases, V lost 5 bases, and 10 bases had no gene match. The CDR3 sequence is 16 residues long. The sequenced CDR3 bases are TGCAGTGCTGCGGGGGGGACTAGCGGGAGCGGGGAGACC. Translated: CSAAGGTSGSGET. The whole CDR3 reads CSAAGGTSGSGETQYF.

Concerning this clone itself: Coverage ceases 3 residues before the CDR3 finishes, and the germline J gene fills in the end. V and J are TRBV2 and TRBJ2-1, with 7 bases identical to TRBD2. Germline values: CDR1 SNHLY, CDR2 FYNNEI. With V trimmed by 1 base and J by 4 bases, 7 bases remained unmatched. The CDR3 is 16 residues long. The CDR3 is CASSEVRLAVYNEQFF. CDR3 DNA, as far as it was read: TGTGCCAGCAGTGAAGTGCGGCTAGCGGTTTACAATGAG. The complete variable domain, with remaining parts taken from reference TRBV2 and TRBJ2-1, reads EPEVTQTPSHQVTQMGQEVILRCVPISNHLYFYWYRQILGQKVEFLVSFYNNEISEKSEIFDDQFSVERPDGSNFTLKIRSTKLEDSAMYFCASSEVRLAVYNEQFFGPGTRLTVL.

Of note for this clone: The read ends 3 residues early relative to the CDR3; the germline J gene fills the gap. The chain is built from TRBV11-1 and TRBJ1-2; D is uncertain. The CDR3 covers 15 residues. Germline CDR1 is SGHAT and CDR2 is FQDESV (reference sequence). V was clipped by 1 base and J by 4 bases, with 13 bases between them. The CDR3 loop is CASSLGTGPRYGYTF. Incomplete CDR3 DNA: TGTGCCAGCAGCTTAGGCACGGGTCCGCGCTATGGC.

About this clone: The read terminates 3 residues before the CDR3 end, so the remaining end is supplied by the germline J gene. This rearrangement joins TRBV13 to TRBJ2-3, with 12 bases lining up with TRBD1. Losses at the gene ends were 0 bases for V and 5 bases for J; bases not matched to a gene: 6. CDR1 is PRHDT, CDR2 FYEKMQ, per germline (reference sequence). CDR3 length equals 17 residues. The CDR3 sequence is CASSLGVGQGARDTQYF. The part of the CDR3 DNA that was read is TGTGCCAGCAGCTTAGGAGTGGGACAGGGGGCAAGAGATACG.

Details on this clone: The read is 3 residues too short to cover the CDR3 end, so that end is filled in from the germline J gene. The chain couples TRBV6-2 or TRBV6-3 to TRBJ2-7; no definite D call. The V and J ends lost 0 bases and 6 bases respectively, with 15 bases between them. The CDR3 length is 15 residues. The V gene's germline CDR1 is MNHEY and CDR2 SVGEGT. The CDR3 bases that were read are TGTGCCAGCAGTTACTCGATTCCCCGTATTAGCGAG. It codes for CASSYSIPRISE. The whole CDR3 sequence reads CASSYSIPRISEQYF.

Comments on this clone: The CDR3 end falls 3 residues outside the read, so it is completed with the germline J gene. This chain links TRBV29-1 with TRBJ2-1; the D is unclear. Germline CDR1 reads SQVTM; CDR2 reads ANQGSEA. The CDR3 is 12 amino acids. V shed 3 bases and J shed 6 bases, with 9 bases lying between them. CDR3 DNA (partial): TGCAGCGTTGAGCGGAATCTCAATGAG. Its protein is CSVERNLNE. The complete CDR3 sequence is CSVERNLNEQFF.

The covered CDR3 bases are TGTGCCAGTAGTTCATCGGGGGAGACG. As protein: CASSSSGET. The CDR3 reads in full as CASSSSGETQYF. The chain carries TRBV19 and TRBJ2-3; D is perhaps TRBD2 (6 bases). The CDR3 end is not reached by the read, which stops 3 residues before it; the germline J gene fills it in. This CDR3 has 12 residues. Germline V CDR1 and CDR2: LNHDA, SQIVND (reference sequence).

This clone is called medium-sized based on its frequency. The read ends 3 residues early relative to the CDR3; the germline J gene fills the gap. The chain links TRBV5-1 to TRBJ2-5; the D gene is possibly TRBD2 (5 bases). The V end was cut by 6 bases, the J end by 2 bases, with 14 bases between. The CDR3 extends over 14 amino acids. Looked up from germline, CDR1 is SGHRS and CDR2 is YFSETQ. The sequenced part of the CDR3 DNA is TGCGCCAGCACCGCCGGACTTCGTCAAGAGACC. It codes for CASTAGLRQET. In full, the CDR3 is CASTAGLRQETQYF.

Details on this clone: The read comes to an end 3 residues before the CDR3 does, leaving the germline J gene to fill in the end. The genes are TRBV6-2 or TRBV6-3 and TRBJ2-3; D might be TRBD2 (6 bases). CDR1 and CDR2 from the germline V gene are MNHEY and SVGEGT. The CDR3 contains 17 residues. Trimming cost V 2 bases and J 2 bases, with 17 bases left between them. The sequenced CDR3 bases are TGTGCCAGCAGTTACACCCCGGGACTGGGAAACACAGATACG. Protein product: CASSYTPGLGNTDT. The CDR3 as a whole reads CASSYTPGLGNTDTQYF.

Comments on this clone: The read ends 3 residues early relative to the CDR3; the germline J gene fills the gap. The rearrangement links TRBV20-1 to TRBJ2-1; 14 positions agree with TRBD2. The CDR3 covers 16 residues. Losses at the gene ends were 3 bases for V and 6 bases for J; bases not matched to a gene: 7. CDR1 is DFQATT, CDR2 SNEGSKA, per germline (reference sequence). The DNA read from the CDR3 is TGCAGTGCTAGGCCCCCGACTAGCGGGAGGGCCAATGAG. This sequence encodes CSARPPTSGRANE. The CDR3, in full, reads CSARPPTSGRANEQFF.

With regard to this clone: The read halts 3 residues ahead of the CDR3 end, with the missing end drawn from the germline J gene. V usage is TRBV20-1 and J usage is TRBJ2-1; possibly TRBD2 for D (6 bases). V was pared by 4 bases and J by 5 bases, with 15 bases between. Germline V gene data show CDR1 as DFQATT and CDR2 as SNEGSKA (reference sequence). The CDR3 is 14 amino acids. The part of the CDR3 DNA that was read is TGCAGTGCTATTCAGGCGGGAAGGGACAATGAG. Its protein is CSAIQAGRDNE. The entire CDR3 protein reads CSAIQAGRDNEQFF.

With regard to this clone: The CDR3 end lies 3 residues beyond the end of the read and is filled in from the germline J gene. The chain employs TRBV30 and TRBJ1-5; 11 bases are a match to TRBD1. This CDR3 is built from 14 residues. CDR1 is GTSNPN, CDR2 SVGIG, per germline (reference sequence). V was pared by 1 base and J by 7 bases, with 3 bases of the junction left unmatched. The CDR3 protein is CAWSGTGGGQPQHF. The part of the CDR3 DNA that was read is TGTGCCTGGAGTGGGACAGGGGGCGGACAGCCC.

On this clone itself: The read ends 3 residues shy of where the CDR3 ends; the end is completed using the germline J gene. V gene TRBV7-9 combines with J gene TRBJ1-4, with D perhaps TRBD1 (5 bases). The CDR3 covers 12 residues. CDR1 and CDR2 (germline): SEHNR, FQNEAQ (reference sequence). The V end lost 10 bases, the J end lost 6 bases, and 12 bases lay between the germline ends. The part of the CDR3 DNA that was read is TGTGCCACGGGGGTCGGGGATGAAAAA. Protein: CATGVGDEK. The entire CDR3 sequence reads CATGVGDEKLFF.

Regarding this clone: Read sequence stops 3 residues before the CDR3 end, and the germline J gene provides the missing end. The chain is built from TRBV7-6 and TRBJ2-7; 14 bases map to TRBD2. There are 15 residues in the CDR3. CDR1 is SGHVS, CDR2 FNYEAQ, per germline. V was pared by 3 bases and J by 4 bases, with 2 bases of the junction left unmatched. The sequenced CDR3 bases are TGTGCCAGCAGCTTCGGGACTAGCGGGAGTTACGAG. It codes for CASSFGTSGSYE. The CDR3 in its entirety is CASSFGTSGSYEQYF. Together with reference TRBV7-6 and TRBJ2-7, the CDR3 gives the full variable domain: GAGVSQSPRYKVTKRGQDVALRCDPISGHVSLYWYRQALGQGPEFLTYFNYEAQQDKSGLPNDRFSAERPEGSISTLTIQRTEQRDSAMYRCASSFGTSGSYEQYFGPGTRLTVT.

Concerning this clone itself: The read gets to within 3 residues of the CDR3 end, and the germline J gene fills in the rest. The chain links TRBV30 to TRBJ2-5, with TRBD2 matching over 10 bases. CDR3 length equals 16 residues. Trimming at V came to 0 bases and at J to 6 bases, leaving 10 bases not matched to a gene. Germline CDR1 GTSNPN, CDR2 SVGIG (reference sequence). The part of the CDR3 DNA that was read is TGTGCCTGGAGTGTACTTACCCGACTAGCGGGTAAGACC. The encoded protein is CAWSVLTRLAGKT. From start to end, the CDR3 is CAWSVLTRLAGKTQYF.

As concerns this clone: The read stops 3 residues short of the end of the CDR3; the missing end is completed from the germline J gene. This chain links TRBV4-1 with TRBJ2-7; TRBD2 matches 12 bases. CDR1 and CDR2 from the germline V gene are MGHRA and YSYEKL. The ends lost 2 bases at V and 4 bases at J; junction bases unmatched: 3. This CDR3 has 15 amino acids. The CDR3 region is CASSQRLAGDYEQYF. The covered CDR3 bases are TGCGCCAGCAGCCAACGACTAGCGGGAGATTACGAG.

Remarks on this clone: The CDR3 end lies 3 residues beyond the end of the read and is filled in from the germline J gene. The gene calls are TRBV20-1 and TRBJ2-7; maybe TRBD2 (6 bases). Germline CDR1 is DFQATT and CDR2 is SNEGSKA (reference sequence). The CDR3 length is 13 residues. The germline V and J ends were trimmed by 0 bases and 4 bases, with 10 bases remaining between them. CDR3 bases read: TGCAGTGCTAGAGATGGGACTGGGTACGAG. Translated, it gives CSARDGTGYE. The whole CDR3 reads CSARDGTGYEQYF.

Of note for this clone: The read falls 3 residues short of the CDR3 end, and the missing part is taken from the germline J gene. V and J are TRBV20-1 and TRBJ1-3; TRBD1 might be the D (6 bases). Germline V CDR1 and CDR2: DFQATT, SNEGSKA (reference sequence). CDR3 size: 13 residues. V was shortened by 5 bases and J by 8 bases, with 16 bases between the two germline ends. CDR3 amino acids: CSALGGGGDTIYF. Incomplete CDR3 DNA: TGCAGTGCTCTCGGGGGGGGCGGAGACACC.

Of note for this clone: The sequence runs out 3 residues before the end of the CDR3; the remainder is reconstructed from the germline J gene. This rearrangement joins TRBV28 to TRBJ1-1, with a possible D match to TRBD1 (6 bases). CDR3 length: 14 amino acids. Per the germline V gene, CDR1 is MDHEN and CDR2 is SYDVKM. The V end lost 8 bases, the J end lost 2 bases, and 15 bases lay between the germline ends. The CDR3 DNA, read in part, is TGTGCCAGCCAACCGGGACAAACTAACACTGAA. Its protein product is CASQPGQTNTE. In full, the CDR3 reads CASQPGQTNTEAFF.

As regards this clone: Read data end 3 residues before the CDR3 end; the end is taken from the germline J gene. The chain employs TRBV30 and TRBJ2-1; 9 positions agree with TRBD1. The CDR3 has 14 amino acids. Germline CDR1 is GTSNPN and CDR2 is SVGIG (reference sequence). J lost 5 bases, V lost 2 bases, and 4 bases had no gene match. Here the CDR3 reads CAWSRDRVDNEQFF. The CDR3 DNA, read in part, is TGTGCCTGGAGTAGGGACAGGGTCGACAATGAG.

As for this clone: The read stops 3 residues short of the end of the CDR3; the missing end is completed from the germline J gene. The V call is TRBV6-2 or TRBV6-3, the J call TRBJ2-5; D call uncertain. This CDR3 is built from 13 residues. CDR1 is MNHEY and CDR2 is SVGEGT in the germline V gene. V lost 0 bases to trimming and J lost 2 bases, with 4 bases between them. CDR3 DNA, as far as it was read: TGTGCCAGCAGTTACTCGAGGCAAGAGACC. Translated, it gives CASSYSRQET. The CDR3 as a whole reads CASSYSRQETQYF.

Turning to this clone: The missing CDR3 end, 3 residues past where the read stops, is filled in from the germline J gene. The chain couples TRBV7-8 to TRBJ2-5, with D perhaps matching TRBD2 (6 bases). Trimming left V 5 bases short and J 7 bases short, with 17 bases between. CDR1 is SGHVS, CDR2 FQNEAQ, per germline. This CDR3 contains 14 residues. CDR3 DNA (partial): TGTGCCAGCAGCCCGACTAGAAGGGAAGGGACC. As protein: CASSPTRREGT. The full CDR3 protein is CASSPTRREGTQYF.

As concerns this clone: The DNA ends 3 residues before the CDR3 does, and the rest of the CDR3 is filled in from the germline J gene. The rearrangement links TRBV7-9 to TRBJ1-3, with TRBD1 matching over 8 bases. The V and J ends lost 5 bases and 7 bases, in that order; junction bases with no gene match: 7. The CDR3 is 14 residues long. Germline V gene lookup returns CDR1 SEHNR and CDR2 FQNEAQ (reference sequence). The part of the CDR3 DNA that was read is TGTGCCAGCAGCCTGACAGGGGCAAGTAACACC. Translating it yields CASSLTGASNT. The whole CDR3 sequence is CASSLTGASNTIYF.

Note on this clone: The read falls 3 residues short of the CDR3 end, and the missing part is taken from the germline J gene. The V call is TRBV29-1, the J call TRBJ1-2, with D possibly being TRBD1 (6 bases). Germline V lookup: CDR1 SQVTM, CDR2 ANQGSEA. V was shortened by 7 bases and J by 3 bases, with 12 bases between the two germline ends. The CDR3 loop spans 12 amino acids. The part of the CDR3 DNA that was read is TGCAGCGCAGGGGAGGGGGACTATGGC. Protein sequence: CSAGEGDYG. The whole CDR3 sequence reads CSAGEGDYGYTF.